This is a list of T cell receptor beta chains from one sample in a study of cytomegalovirus exposure and HLA in healthy donors. TCRdb's copy holds only in-frame clones and misses some; the assay was immunoSEQ multiplex PCR. Among some 130,000 clones, about 80% were seen once, and the ten largest hold about 2.2%. Material for sequencing was PBMCs. The receptors come from a young man in good health and CMV-seronegative. Both conserved end residues are part of each CDR3. Fields, in order: clone size, J gene, D gene, V gene, CDR3 protein, CDR3 DNA. D genes are given only for firm matches. Size is omitted from some rows. Given values are once, few, many or a class for expanded clones.

few,TRBJ1-5,.,TRBV4-1,CASSHGGPAPLSNQPQHF,TGCGCCAGCAGCCATGGAGGGCCAGCTCCCTTGAGCAATCAGCCCCAGCATTTT
once,TRBJ2-3,TRBD2,TRBV6-5,CASSRLAGADTQYF,TGTGCCAGCAGTAGACTAGCGGGAGCAGATACGCAGTATTTT
.,TRBJ2-7,TRBD2,TRBV18,CASSPRPGGLEGGEQYF,TGTGCCAGCTCACCACGTCCCGGGGGGTTGGAAGGAGGCGAGCAGTACTTC
.,TRBJ1-5,.,TRBV5-1,CASSLSDGVQHF,TGCGCCAGCAGCTTGAGTGACGGAGTACAACATTTT
few,TRBJ1-1,TRBD1,TRBV7-9,CASSQGDRGLTEAFF,TGTGCCAGCAGCCAGGGGGACAGGGGGCTCACTGAAGCTTTCTTT
.,TRBJ2-7,.,TRBV9,CASSVVPSSYEQYF,TGTGCCAGCAGCGTCGTCCCGAGCTCCTACGAGCAGTACTTC
.,TRBJ2-3,.,TRBV28,CASSKDPGADTQYF,TGTGCCAGCAGTAAAGACCCGGGGGCAGATACGCAGTATTTT
.,TRBJ2-3,.,TRBV9,CASSLFADTQYF,TGTGCCAGCAGCTTATTTGCAGATACGCAGTATTTT
.,TRBJ2-1,TRBD2,TRBV30,CAWRSAGGNEQFF,TGTGCCTGGAGAAGTGCGGGGGGCAATGAGCAGTTCTTC
.,TRBJ2-1,.,TRBV18,CASSLLGQVDEQFF,TGTGCCAGCTCTCTACTCGGACAAGTCGATGAGCAGTTCTTC
.,TRBJ1-1,.,TRBV29-1,CSAGLNTEAFF,TGCAGCGCAGGCCTTAACACTGAAGCTTTCTTT
.,TRBJ1-2,TRBD1,TRBV7-6,CASSIGTGDGYTF,TGTGCCAGCAGCATAGGGACAGGGGACGGCTACACCTTC
once,TRBJ2-1,.,TRBV4-2,CAIPKKERGPGNEQFF,TGTGCCATCCCAAAAAAGGAAAGGGGCCCGGGCAATGAGCAGTTCTTC
.,TRBJ2-1,.,TRBV6-1,CASRETGSSYNEQFF,TGTGCCAGCAGGGAGACTGGTAGCTCCTACAATGAGCAGTTCTTC
.,TRBJ2-2,.,TRBV7-2,CASSLLRIAGELFF,TGTGCCAGCAGCTTACTTCGTATAGCGGGGGAGCTGTTTTTT
few,TRBJ2-3,TRBD2,TRBV7-9,CASSSSGSGDTQYF,TGTGCCAGCAGCTCTAGCGGGTCCGGAGATACGCAGTATTTT
.,TRBJ2-3,TRBD2,TRBV7-2,CASSPLAGEVGDTQYF,TGTGCCAGCAGCCCGCTAGCGGGAGAGGTAGGAGATACGCAGTATTTT
.,TRBJ2-1,.,TRBV30,CAWSAGTYNNEQFF,TGTGCCTGGAGTGCCGGGACTTATAACAATGAGCAGTTCTTC
.,TRBJ2-1,.,TRBV28,CASSLTSSSYNEQFF,TGTGCCAGCAGTTTGACATCGAGCTCCTACAATGAGCAGTTCTTC
.,TRBJ1-1,.,TRBV27,CASSTWGFSTEAFF,TGTGCCAGCAGCACATGGGGCTTTAGCACTGAAGCTTTCTTT
.,TRBJ2-7,.,TRBV9,CASSVGVGGPYEQYF,TGTGCCAGCAGCGTAGGGGTGGGAGGCCCCTACGAGCAGTACTTC
.,TRBJ2-7,.,TRBV28,CAISWAGQYEQYF,TGTGCCATCTCCTGGGCAGGGCAATACGAGCAGTACTTC
.,TRBJ2-1,TRBD2,TRBV5-4,CASSLDRTSGRRWNEQFF,TGTGCCAGCAGCTTGGACAGGACTAGCGGGAGGCGGTGGAATGAGCAGTTCTTC
.,TRBJ2-1,.,TRBV5-4,CASSGQKVSYNEQFF,TGTGCCAGCAGCGGGCAGAAGGTCTCCTACAATGAGCAGTTCTTC
.,TRBJ1-2,.,TRBV27,CASSRPGAVPYGYTF,TGTGCCAGCAGTCGCCCAGGGGCAGTCCCCTATGGCTACACCTTC
once,TRBJ2-2,.,TRBV9,CASSHLAVNTGELFF,TGTGCCAGCAGCCATCTCGCGGTGAACACCGGGGAGCTGTTTTTT
.,TRBJ2-7,TRBD2,TRBV25-1,CASKSGTTYGWQYF,TGTGCCAGCAAGAGTGGGACTACGTACGGCTGGCAGTACTTC
once,TRBJ2-7,.,TRBV29-1,CSVVRQGSYEQYF,TGCAGCGTTGTTCGGCAGGGCTCCTACGAGCAGTACTTC
.,TRBJ1-5,.,TRBV7-7,CASSLGPNQPQHF,TGTGCCAGCTCCCTGGGCCCAAATCAGCCCCAGCATTTT
.,TRBJ1-4,.,TRBV10-2,CASSEMMIVNEKLFF,TGCGCCAGCAGTGAGATGATGATAGTTAATGAAAAACTGTTTTTT
.,TRBJ2-1,.,TRBV28,CASSSVSPMPYNEQFF,TGTGCCAGCAGTTCGGTTTCCCCGATGCCCTACAATGAGCAGTTCTTC
.,TRBJ1-5,.,TRBV30,CAWSVRGLLNQPQHF,TGTGCCTGGAGTGTACGAGGGTTGCTTAATCAGCCCCAGCATTTT
.,TRBJ2-1,TRBD2,TRBV28,CASRLGEGSYNEQFF,TGTGCCAGCAGGTTAGGGGAGGGGAGCTACAATGAGCAGTTCTTC
.,TRBJ2-1,.,TRBV27,CASSLDSYNEQFF,TGTGCCAGCAGTTTAGACAGCTACAATGAGCAGTTCTTC
.,TRBJ2-3,TRBD2,TRBV5-1,CASSSLAGAGEDTQYF,TGCGCCAGCAGCTCCTTAGCGGGAGCGGGAGAAGATACGCAGTATTTT
.,TRBJ2-1,.,TRBV15,CATSRTRVQGQNEQFF,TGTGCCACCAGCAGGACCCGCGTTCAGGGCCAAAATGAGCAGTTCTTC
.,TRBJ1-2,.,TRBV21-1,CASGGQDITYYGYTF,TGTGCCAGCGGCGGACAGGATATTACGTACTATGGCTACACCTTC
.,TRBJ2-1,TRBD2,TRBV9,CASSVYLADYNEQFF,TGTGCCAGCAGCGTATATCTAGCGGACTACAATGAGCAGTTCTTC